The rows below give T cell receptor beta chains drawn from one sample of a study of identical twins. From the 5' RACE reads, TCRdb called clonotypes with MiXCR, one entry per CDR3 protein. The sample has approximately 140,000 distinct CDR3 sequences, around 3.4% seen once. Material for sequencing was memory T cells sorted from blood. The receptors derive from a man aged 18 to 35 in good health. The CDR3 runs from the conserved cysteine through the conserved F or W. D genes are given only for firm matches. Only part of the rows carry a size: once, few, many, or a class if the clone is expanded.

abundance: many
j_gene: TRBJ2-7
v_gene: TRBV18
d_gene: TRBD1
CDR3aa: CASSRDRREQYF
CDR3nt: TGTGCCAGCTCAAGGGACAGGCGAGAGCAGTACTTC

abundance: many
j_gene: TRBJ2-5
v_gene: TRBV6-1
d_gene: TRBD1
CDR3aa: CASSASGGGATQYF
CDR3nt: TGTGCCAGCAGCGCGTCAGGGGGCGGCGCGACCCAGTACTTC

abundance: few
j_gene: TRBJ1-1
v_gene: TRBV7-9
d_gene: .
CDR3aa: CASSWGMGAVNTEAFF
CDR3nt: TGTGCCAGCAGCTGGGGGATGGGAGCAGTGAACACTGAAGCTTTCTTT

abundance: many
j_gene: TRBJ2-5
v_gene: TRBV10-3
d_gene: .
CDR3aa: CAINRDPESAQYF
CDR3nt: TGTGCCATCAATAGGGACCCCGAATCGGCCCAGTACTTC

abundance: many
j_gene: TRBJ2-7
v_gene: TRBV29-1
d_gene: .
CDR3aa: CSCERGSVQYF
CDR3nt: TGCAGTTGTGAAAGGGGGTCAGTGCAGTACTTC

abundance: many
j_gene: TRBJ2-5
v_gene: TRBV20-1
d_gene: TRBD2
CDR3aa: CSAREPSGASETQYF
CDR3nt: TGCAGTGCTAGGGAGCCTAGCGGGGCTTCGGAGACCCAGTACTTC

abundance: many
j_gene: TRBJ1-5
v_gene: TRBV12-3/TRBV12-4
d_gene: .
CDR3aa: CASSLWRGGSNQPQHF
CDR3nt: TGTGCCAGCAGTTTGTGGCGAGGCGGGAGCAATCAGCCCCAGCATTTT

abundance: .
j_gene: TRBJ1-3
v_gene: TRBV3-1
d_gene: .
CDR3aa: CASSRSGGSSGNTIYF
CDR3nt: TGTGCCAGCAGCCGGTCGGGTGGTTCCTCTGGAAACACCATATATTTT

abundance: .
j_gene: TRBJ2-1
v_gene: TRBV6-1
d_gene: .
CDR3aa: CASSGTRSSYNEQFF
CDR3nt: TGTGCCAGCAGTGGAACTAGGAGCTCCTACAATGAGCAGTTCTTC

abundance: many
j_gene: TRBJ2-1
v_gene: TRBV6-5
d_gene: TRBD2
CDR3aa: CASSYPKTSGRDYNEQFF
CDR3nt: TGTGCCAGCAGTTACCCGAAGACTAGCGGGAGGGATTACAATGAGCAGTTCTTC

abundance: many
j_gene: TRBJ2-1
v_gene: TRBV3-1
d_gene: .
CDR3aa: CASSQDIDGRRFF
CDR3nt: TGTGCCAGCAGCCAAGATATTGACGGGAGAAGGTTCTTC

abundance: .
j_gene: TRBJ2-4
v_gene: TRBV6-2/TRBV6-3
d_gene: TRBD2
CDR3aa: CASSQLAGWVF
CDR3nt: TGTGCCAGCAGTCAACTAGCGGGGTGGGTCTTC

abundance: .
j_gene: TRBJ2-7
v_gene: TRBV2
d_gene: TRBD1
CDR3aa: CATRRDSWGEQYF
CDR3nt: TGTGCCACCCGTCGGGACAGTTGGGGAGAGCAGTACTTC

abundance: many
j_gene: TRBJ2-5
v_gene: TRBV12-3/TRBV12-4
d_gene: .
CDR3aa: CASSFKAGEGETQYF
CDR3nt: TGTGCCAGCAGTTTTAAGGCCGGAGAAGGAGAGACCCAGTACTTC

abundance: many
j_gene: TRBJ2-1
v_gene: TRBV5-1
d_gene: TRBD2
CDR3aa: CASSLVPGLAGAEQFF
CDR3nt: TGCGCCAGCAGCTTGGTACCGGGACTAGCGGGAGCCGAGCAGTTCTTC

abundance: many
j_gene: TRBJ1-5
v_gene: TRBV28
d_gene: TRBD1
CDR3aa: CASSRDESDRGLNPNQPQHF
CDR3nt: TGTGCCAGCTCGAGGGACGAATCCGACAGGGGGCTCAACCCCAATCAGCCCCAGCATTTT

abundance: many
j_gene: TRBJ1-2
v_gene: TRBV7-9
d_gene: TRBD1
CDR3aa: CASSYGDRDGYTF
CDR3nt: TGTGCCAGCAGCTACGGGGACAGGGATGGCTACACCTTC

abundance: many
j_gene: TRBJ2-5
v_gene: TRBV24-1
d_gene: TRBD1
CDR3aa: CATSDMGQYQETQYF
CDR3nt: TGTGCCACCAGTGATATGGGACAGTACCAAGAGACCCAGTACTTC

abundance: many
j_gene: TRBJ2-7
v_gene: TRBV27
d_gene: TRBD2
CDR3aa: CASSPTSGGYEQYF
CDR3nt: TGTGCCAGCAGTCCGACTAGCGGAGGTTACGAGCAGTACTTC

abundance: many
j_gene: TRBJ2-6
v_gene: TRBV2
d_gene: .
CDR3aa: CASTQTPRVFASGANVLTF
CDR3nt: TGTGCCAGCACCCAAACACCCAGGGTGTTCGCATCTGGGGCCAACGTCCTGACTTTC

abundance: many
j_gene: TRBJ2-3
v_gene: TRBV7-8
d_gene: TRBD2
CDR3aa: CASSLGELAGADTQYF
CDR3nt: TGTGCCAGCAGCTTAGGGGAACTAGCGGGAGCAGATACGCAGTATTTT

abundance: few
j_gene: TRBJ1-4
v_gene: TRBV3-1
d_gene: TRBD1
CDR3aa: CASSLLPQGENEKLFF
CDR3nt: TGTGCCAGCAGCCTACTACCCCAGGGGGAAAATGAAAAACTGTTTTTT

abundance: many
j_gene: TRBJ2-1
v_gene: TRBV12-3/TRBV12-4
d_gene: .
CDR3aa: CASTVTDYNEQFF
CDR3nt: TGTGCCAGCACCGTGACTGATTACAATGAGCAGTTCTTC

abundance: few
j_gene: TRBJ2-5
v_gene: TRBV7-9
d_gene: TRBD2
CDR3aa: CASSPASGSAETQYF
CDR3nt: TGTGCCAGCAGCCCGGCTAGCGGGAGCGCCGAGACCCAGTACTTC

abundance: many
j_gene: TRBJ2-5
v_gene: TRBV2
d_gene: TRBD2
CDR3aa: CASSSQRTSGRETQYF
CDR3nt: TGTGCCAGCAGCAGTCAAAGAACTAGCGGGAGAGAGACCCAGTACTTC

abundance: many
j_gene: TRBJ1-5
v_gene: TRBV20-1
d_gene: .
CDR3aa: CSARDGKYSNQPQHF
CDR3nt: TGCAGTGCTAGAGATGGCAAGTATAGCAATCAGCCCCAGCATTTT

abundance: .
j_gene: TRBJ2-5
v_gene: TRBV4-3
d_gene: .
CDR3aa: CASSPSGHRGETQYF
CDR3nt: TGCGCCAGCAGCCCTTCCGGGCACCGGGGGGAGACCCAGTACTTC

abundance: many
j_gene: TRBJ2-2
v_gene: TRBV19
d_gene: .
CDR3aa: CASSMRTGELFF
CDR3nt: TGTGCCAGTAGTATGAGAACCGGGGAGCTGTTTTTT

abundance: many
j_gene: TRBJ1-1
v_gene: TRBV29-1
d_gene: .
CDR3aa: CSVAMTEAFF
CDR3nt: TGCAGCGTTGCTATGACTGAAGCTTTCTTT

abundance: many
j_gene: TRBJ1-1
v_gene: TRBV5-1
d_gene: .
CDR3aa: CASSRWTEATEAFF
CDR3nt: TGCGCCAGCAGCCGATGGACAGAGGCCACTGAAGCTTTCTTT

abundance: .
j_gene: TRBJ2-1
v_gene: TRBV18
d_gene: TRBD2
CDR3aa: CASSEKRGLRSNEQFF
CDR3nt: TGTGCCAGCTCAGAGAAGCGGGGACTCCGATCCAATGAGCAGTTCTTC

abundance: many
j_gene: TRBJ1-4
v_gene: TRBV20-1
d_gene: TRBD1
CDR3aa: CSAPVRGRNEKLFF
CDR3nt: TGCAGTGCTCCTGTCAGGGGGAGGAATGAAAAACTGTTTTTT

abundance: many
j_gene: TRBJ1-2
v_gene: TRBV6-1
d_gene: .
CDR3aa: CASGKTANYGYTF
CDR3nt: TGTGCCAGCGGTAAGACAGCGAACTATGGCTACACCTTC

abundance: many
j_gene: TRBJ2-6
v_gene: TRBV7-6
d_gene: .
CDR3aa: CASSGGVNVLTF
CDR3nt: TGTGCCAGCAGCGGGGGCGTCAACGTCCTGACTTTC

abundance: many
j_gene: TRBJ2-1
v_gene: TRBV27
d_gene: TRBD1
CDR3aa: CASSSTGALALEQFF
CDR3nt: TGTGCCAGCAGTTCCACAGGGGCATTGGCGCTCGAGCAGTTCTTC

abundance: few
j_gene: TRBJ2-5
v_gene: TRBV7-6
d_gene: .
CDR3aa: CASSLGSRGETQYF
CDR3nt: TGTGCCAGCAGCTTGGGCTCGAGGGGTGAGACCCAGTACTTC

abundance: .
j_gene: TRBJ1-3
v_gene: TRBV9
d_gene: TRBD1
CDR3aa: CASSETGFSGNTIYF
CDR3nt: TGTGCCAGCAGCGAGACAGGGTTCTCTGGAAACACCATATATTTT

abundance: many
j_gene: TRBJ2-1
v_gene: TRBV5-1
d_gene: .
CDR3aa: CASSLGPVTNEQFF
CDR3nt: TGCGCCAGCAGCTTGGGGCCAGTCACCAATGAGCAGTTCTTC

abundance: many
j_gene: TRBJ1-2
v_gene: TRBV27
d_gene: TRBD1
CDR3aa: CASSLVGTGYGNYGYTF
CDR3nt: TGTGCCAGCAGTTTAGTTGGGACAGGGTACGGGAACTATGGCTACACCTTC

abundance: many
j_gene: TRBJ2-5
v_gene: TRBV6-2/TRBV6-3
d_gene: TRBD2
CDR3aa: CASDRLAGGETQYF
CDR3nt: TGTGCCAGCGACCGACTAGCGGGAGGAGAGACCCAGTACTTC

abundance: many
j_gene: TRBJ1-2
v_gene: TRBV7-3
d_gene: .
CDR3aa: CASSLTGQGDGYTF
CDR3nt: TGTGCCAGCAGCTTAACTGGGCAGGGAGATGGCTACACCTTC

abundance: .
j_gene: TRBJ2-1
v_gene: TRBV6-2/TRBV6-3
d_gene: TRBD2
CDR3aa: CASSSGLAHDNEQFF
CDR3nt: TGTGCCAGCAGTTCGGGACTAGCGCACGACAATGAGCAGTTCTTC

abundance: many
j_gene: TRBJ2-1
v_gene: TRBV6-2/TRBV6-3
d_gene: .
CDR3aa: CASIDSGVHSQFF
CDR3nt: TGTGCCAGCATAGATTCGGGAGTCCATTCCCAGTTCTTC

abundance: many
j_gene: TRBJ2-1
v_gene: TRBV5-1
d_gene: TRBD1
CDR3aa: CASSIGTGQGASNEQFF
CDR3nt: TGCGCCAGCAGCATAGGAACTGGACAGGGGGCGAGTAATGAGCAGTTCTTC

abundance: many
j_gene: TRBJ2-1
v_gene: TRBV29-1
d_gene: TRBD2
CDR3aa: CSVEPLAREQFF
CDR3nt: TGCAGCGTTGAACCACTAGCGCGCGAGCAGTTCTTC

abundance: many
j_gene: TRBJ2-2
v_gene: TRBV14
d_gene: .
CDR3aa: CASSRVPGDPGELFF
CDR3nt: TGTGCCAGCAGCCGAGTTCCAGGAGATCCCGGGGAGCTGTTTTTT

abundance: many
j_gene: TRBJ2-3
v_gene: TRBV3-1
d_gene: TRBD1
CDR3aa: CASSQQGADTQYF
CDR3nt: TGTGCCAGCAGCCAGCAGGGGGCAGATACGCAGTATTTT

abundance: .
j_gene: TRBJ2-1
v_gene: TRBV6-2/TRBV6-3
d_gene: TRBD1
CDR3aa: CASLPGQGRSYNEQFF
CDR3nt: TGTGCCAGCCTCCCGGGACAGGGTCGCTCCTACAATGAGCAGTTCTTC

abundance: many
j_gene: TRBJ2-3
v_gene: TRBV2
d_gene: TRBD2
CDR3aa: CASSQREGTNTQYF
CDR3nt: TGTGCCAGCAGCCAGCGGGAGGGCACGAATACGCAGTATTTT

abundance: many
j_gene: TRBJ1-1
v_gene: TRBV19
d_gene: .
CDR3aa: CASSGQRNTEAFF
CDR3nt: TGTGCCAGTAGTGGGCAGAGGAACACTGAAGCTTTCTTT

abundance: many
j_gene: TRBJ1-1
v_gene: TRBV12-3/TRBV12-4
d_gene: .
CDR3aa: CASSWGGDTEAFF
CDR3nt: TGTGCCAGCTCTTGGGGGGGGGACACTGAAGCTTTCTTT

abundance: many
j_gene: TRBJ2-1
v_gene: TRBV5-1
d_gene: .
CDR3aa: CASSSDGTEWNEQFF
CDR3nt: TGCGCCAGCAGCTCGGACGGCACGGAGTGGAATGAGCAGTTCTTC

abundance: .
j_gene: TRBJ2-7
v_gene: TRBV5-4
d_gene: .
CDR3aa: CASSFGGPRYEQYF
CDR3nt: TGTGCCAGCAGCTTCGGAGGTCCGCGCTACGAGCAGTACTTC

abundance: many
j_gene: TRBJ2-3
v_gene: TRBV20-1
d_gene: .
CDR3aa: CSAQSGTTDTQYF
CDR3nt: TGCAGCGCACAGTCGGGGACCACAGATACGCAGTATTTT

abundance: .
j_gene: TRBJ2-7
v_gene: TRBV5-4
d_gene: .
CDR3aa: CASSISDESYEQYF
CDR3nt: TGTGCCAGCAGCATATCCGACGAGAGCTACGAGCAGTACTTC

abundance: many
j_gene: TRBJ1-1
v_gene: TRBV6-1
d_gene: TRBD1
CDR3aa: CASRRRGPGNTEAFF
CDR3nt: TGTGCCAGCAGGCGCAGGGGGCCTGGTAACACTGAAGCTTTCTTT

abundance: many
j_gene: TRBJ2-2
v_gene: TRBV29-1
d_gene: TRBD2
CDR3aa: CSVWAASGGNTGELFF
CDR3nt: TGCAGCGTATGGGCGGCTAGCGGGGGTAACACCGGGGAGCTGTTTTTT

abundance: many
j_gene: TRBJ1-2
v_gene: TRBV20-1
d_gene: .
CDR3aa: CSAREQGRPGYGYTF
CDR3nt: TGCAGTGCTAGAGAACAGGGCCGTCCTGGGTATGGCTACACCTTC

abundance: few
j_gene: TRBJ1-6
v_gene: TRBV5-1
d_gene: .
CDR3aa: CASSPSSTPLHF
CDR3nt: TGCGCCAGCAGCCCCTCTTCGACACCCCTCCACTTT

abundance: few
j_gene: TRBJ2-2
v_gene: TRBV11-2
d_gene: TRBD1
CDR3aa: CASSLTGGSGELFF
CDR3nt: TGTGCCAGCAGTCTTACAGGGGGGTCCGGGGAGCTGTTTTTT